These 23 T cell receptor beta chains share one sample of origin, sequenced in a study of T cells in Graves' hyperthyroidism and ophthalmopathy. RNA transcripts gave rise to amplified TCR beta CDR3 regions. When the TCR CDR3 underwent first-round RT-PCR, the HTBI primer set was used. TCRdb re-called the multiplex PCR reads with MiXCR, one entry per CDR3 protein. The top ten hold less than 20% of the sample, which has about 480,000 distinct CDR3 sequences, approximately 14% seen once. Material for sequencing was blood. These receptors were collected from a woman between 18 and 29 years old with Graves' hyperthyroidism.

The V call is TRBV3-1, the J call TRBJ2-2; 13 bases map to TRBD2. Unmatched junction bases numbered 11, after V lost 3 bases and J lost 7 bases. The germline V gene encodes CDR1 LGHDT and CDR2 YNNKEL (reference sequence). The CDR3 has 18 amino acids. The DNA of the CDR3 is TGTGCCAGCAGCCAGGGTCTAACTAGCGGGAGGGCCGGCGGGGAGCTGTTTTTT. It translates to CASSQGLTSGRAGGELFF. The full variable domain, rest sourced from reference TRBV3-1 and TRBJ2-2, is DTAVSQTPKYLVTQMGNDKSIKCEQNLGHDTMYWYKQDSKKFLKIMFSYNNKELIINETVPNRFSPKSPDKAHLNLHINSLELGDSAVYFCASSQGLTSGRAGGELFFGEGSRLTVL.

This clonotype has at least ten counts. The V and J genes are TRBV30 and TRBJ1-6; 7 bases match TRBD1. The CDR3 is 14 amino acids. V shed 2 bases and J 5 bases; nucleotides not matched to a gene: 3. CDR1 and CDR2 (germline): GTSNPN, SVGIG (reference sequence). CDR3 DNA: TGTGCCTGGAGTCCAGGGGGGAATAATTCACCCCTCCACTTT. Encoded protein: CAWSPGGNNSPLHF.

This clonotype was found many times. The chain joins TRBV11-3 to TRBJ2-1, with 7 bases matching TRBD2. Germline values: CDR1 SGHNT, CDR2 YENEEA. The CDR3 sequence is 14 residues long. Trimming removed 5 bases from V and 8 bases from J; junction bases left unmatched: 9. The CDR3 is CASSQGLQWDEQFF. The DNA for the CDR3 is TGTGCCAGCAGCCAGGGACTACAGTGGGATGAGCAGTTCTTC.

The table lists this clonotype with a few counts. The chain is built from TRBV29-1 and TRBJ2-3; TRBD2 aligns across 12 bases. The CDR3 covers 15 residues. In germline, CDR1 is SQVTM, CDR2 ANQGSEA. The J segment lost 4 bases and the V segment lost 0 bases, leaving 2 bases of the junction unmatched. CDR3 region: CSVEEASGRADTQYF. CDR3 coding DNA: TGCAGCGTTGAAGAGGCTAGCGGGAGGGCAGATACGCAGTATTTT.

The V call is TRBV29-1, the J call TRBJ2-7; TRBD2 matches at 13 bases. CDR3 length: 13 amino acids. V lost 6 bases and J lost 6; bases outside the gene matches: 5. Germline V lookup: CDR1 SQVTM, CDR2 ANQGSEA. CDR3 sequence (DNA): TGCAGCGTCCCAACTAGCGGGAGGGCCGAGCAGTACGTC. Encoded protein: CSVPTSGRAEQYV.

This clonotype showed up many times. V and J are TRBV6-1 and TRBJ2-1, with D possibly being TRBD1 or TRBD2 (5 bases each). The V gene lost 7 bases and the J gene lost 2 bases, with 18 bases spanning the gap. Germline lookup yields CDR1 MNHNS and CDR2 SASEGT. CDR3 length: 16 amino acids. Here the CDR3 reads CASKFNAGTPYNEQFF. The CDR3 coding sequence is TGTGCCAGCAAGTTTAATGCAGGGACCCCCTACAATGAGCAGTTCTTC.

This clonotype has a handful of counts. V gene TRBV9 combines with J gene TRBJ2-3; 7 bases are shared with TRBD2. CDR3 length: 15 amino acids. With 3 bases clipped from V and 0 bases from J, the junction kept 4 bases outside the gene matches. Germline CDR1 is SGDLS and CDR2 is YYNGEE. Here the CDR3 reads CASSGWEGSTDTQYF. The CDR3 DNA follows: TGTGCCAGCAGCGGGTGGGAGGGGAGCACAGATACGCAGTATTTT.

There are many counts of this clonotype. The chain is built from TRBV6-1 and TRBJ2-3, with unresolved D. Trimming shortened V by 5 bases and J by 5 bases, and 14 bases separated the two germline ends. This CDR3 has 14 residues. The germline gives CDR1 MNHNS, CDR2 SASEGT. CDR3 sequence: CASSSGFERDTQYF. The CDR3, as DNA: TGTGCCAGCAGTTCCGGATTCGAAAGAGATACGCAGTATTTT.

V usage is TRBV7-2 and J usage is TRBJ1-5; the match to TRBD1 covers 7 bases. This CDR3 comprises 15 residues. Germline loops: CDR1 SGHTA, CDR2 FQGNSA. V shed 3 bases and J 11 bases; nucleotides not matched to a gene: 13. The CDR3 loop is CASSLTYRGQGAQHF. CDR3 coding DNA: TGTGCCAGCAGCTTGACCTACAGGGGTCAGGGAGCCCAGCATTTT.

This clonotype was picked up many times. The rearrangement uses TRBV24-1 and TRBJ1-5; D remains unclear. Trimming pared 9 bases from V and 3 bases from J, leaving 11 bases between. CDR1 is KGHDR, CDR2 SFDVKD, per germline. The CDR3 covers 13 residues. The CDR3 sequence is CATLDWDNQPQHF. The CDR3 DNA is TGTGCCACCTTGGACTGGGACAATCAGCCCCAGCATTTT.

This clonotype has a handful of counts. The V gene is TRBV29-1, the J gene TRBJ1-4; perhaps TRBD1 as D (5 bases). Germline CDR1 is SQVTM and CDR2 is ANQGSEA. Trimming left V 0 bases short and J 7 bases short, with 15 bases between. The CDR3 length is 15 residues. CDR3 DNA sequence: TGCAGCGTTGAAGAACTAGAGGGGCGCGGTGAAAAACTGTTTTTT. Translating gives CSVEELEGRGEKLFF.

CDR3 in DNA: TGCGCCAGCAGCCCAGCAGGAACTGGAAACACCATATATTTT. It codes for CASSPAGTGNTIYF. The chain uses TRBV4-1 and TRBJ1-3; the D is unclear. Germline V lookup: CDR1 MGHRA, CDR2 YSYEKL. The CDR3 runs 14 residues. V gave up 4 bases and J gave up 2 bases, with 9 bases separating them.

This clonotype was seen many times. V and J are TRBV11-2 and TRBJ2-1; TRBD2 aligns across 8 bases. There are 13 residues in the CDR3. The trim removed 6 bases at V and 5 bases at J, leaving 3 bases unmatched. Germline values: CDR1 SGHAT, CDR2 FQNNGV. As DNA, the CDR3 is TGTGCCAGCAGGAGCGGGAGTAACAATGAGCAGTTCTTC. Its translation is CASRSGSNNEQFF.

This clonotype has only a few counts. The chain joins TRBV11-3 to TRBJ2-1; D is possibly TRBD1 or TRBD2 (6 bases each). Trimming shortened V by 5 bases and J by 7 bases, and 9 bases separated the two germline ends. CDR1 and CDR2 (germline): SGHNT, YENEEA. The CDR3 contains 12 residues. CDR3 sequence (DNA): TGTGCCAGCAGCAAAGGGGGGAATGAGCAGTTCTTC. Its translation is CASSKGGNEQFF.

V is TRBV7-6 and J is TRBJ2-1; D might be TRBD2 (6 bases). CDR3 length: 14 residues. The V gene's germline CDR1 is SGHVS and CDR2 FNYEAQ. V gave up 5 bases and J gave up 5 bases, with 13 bases separating them. CDR3 bases: TGTGCCAGCAGCCCCCGGTGGGGGGACAATGAGCAGTTCTTC. This encodes CASSPRWGDNEQFF.

About this clonotype itself: The junction shows a germline mismatch at one end, possibly a read error. J is TRBJ2-3 and V is TRBV20-1; 12 nucleotides agree with TRBD2. The CDR3 sequence is 17 residues long. CDR1 and CDR2 from the germline V gene are DFQATT and SNEGSKA (reference sequence). The CDR3 nucleotides read TGCGGTGCTAGAGTGCTGCCTAGCGGGAGGGTTCCAGATACGCAGTATTTT. Amino acids: CGARVLPSGRVPDTQYF.

This clonotype came up a few times. The chain uses TRBV4-1 and TRBJ2-3; 8 bases are shared with TRBD2. V lost 2 bases and J lost 1; bases outside the gene matches: 8. The CDR3 contains 17 residues. The germline gives CDR1 MGHRA, CDR2 YSYEKL. The CDR3 nucleotides are TGCGCCAGCAGCCAAAGGAGCGGGAGTTATCGCACAGATACGCAGTATTTT. Protein product: CASSQRSGSYRTDTQYF.

The table lists this clonotype with many counts. V is TRBV15 and J is TRBJ2-5, with D unresolved. The CDR3 consists of 16 residues. V dropped 0 bases and J dropped 1 base, with 12 bases sitting between them. Per the germline V gene, CDR1 is LNHNV and CDR2 is YYDKDF (reference sequence). The CDR3 nucleotides read TGTGCCACCAGCAGAGAACGGACCGGATCCCAAGAGACCCAGTACTTC. It translates to CATSRERTGSQETQYF.

Comments on this clonotype: A much larger clone sits a single nucleotide away, making a read error possible. The J gene is TRBJ1-6, the V gene TRBV5-1; no reliable D call. This CDR3 spans 17 amino acids. The germline V gene has CDR1 SGHRS and CDR2 YFSETQ. The DNA of the CDR3 is TGCGCCAGCAGCTTGGAAGGTCCAGGTCCGGGAGATTCACCCCTCCGCTTT. Amino acid sequence: CASSLEGPGPGDSPLRF.

This clonotype appeared many times. This sequence joins TRBV6-2 or TRBV6-3 and TRBJ2-5; 7 nucleotides match TRBD2. Germline V lookup: CDR1 MNHEY, CDR2 SVGEGT. The V gene end was trimmed by 7 bases and the J gene end by 8 bases; junction bases not matched to a gene: 19. This CDR3 is built from 16 residues. In nucleotides, the CDR3 is TGTGCCAGCACCTCCGGTTGGCGGGAGAAAACGGAAACCCAGTACTTC. Its protein product is CASTSGWREKTETQYF.

This clonotype was seen ten or more times. The chain combines TRBV7-3 with TRBJ2-2, with 12 bases identical to TRBD2. Germline lookup yields CDR1 SGHTA and CDR2 FQGTGA. V lost 6 bases, J lost 6 bases, and 8 bases stayed unmatched. The length of the CDR3 is 16 residues. The DNA of the CDR3 is TGTGCCAGCAGTACGGGACTAGCGGGCGGATCCGGGGAGCTGTTTTTT. As protein: CASSTGLAGGSGELFF.

The rearrangement joins TRBV7-8 to TRBJ1-1; 8 bases are a match to TRBD1. The CDR3 is made up of 17 amino acids. Per the germline V gene, CDR1 is SGHVS and CDR2 is FQNEAQ. Trimming took 5 bases from V and 5 from J; bases not matched to a gene: 16. Here the CDR3 reads CASSLEINPQGATEAFF. The CDR3 DNA is TGTGCCAGCAGCCTAGAGATAAATCCGCAGGGGGCTACTGAAGCTTTCTTT.

This clonotype was observed a handful of times. Here the CDR3 reads CSASTDRTGELFF. The CDR3 DNA is TGCAGTGCCTCTACGGACCGCACCGGGGAGCTGTTTTTT. The chain has TRBV20-1 and TRBJ2-2; D remains unclear. V shed 6 bases and J shed 4 bases, with 12 bases lying between them. In germline, CDR1 is DFQATT, CDR2 SNEGSKA (reference sequence). This CDR3 comprises 13 residues.